This T cell receptor (beta chain) was retrieved from a study of blood T cells in healthy people across ages. For this clonotype: Its cognate antigen is unknown.

Together with a sample-barcoded 5' primer, a J-beta primer mix was included in a second PCR lasting about 7 to 12 cycles. Each TCR beta cDNA got a 12-nucleotide random molecular identifier. TCRdb processed the 5' RACE reads anew with MiXCR; each CDR3 protein has one entry. Here the sample spans about 2 million distinct CDR3 sequences, roughly 49% being singletons. Germline CDR1 is SNHLY and CDR2 is FYNNEI. The junction had 8 bases not matched to a gene; V was cut back by 4 bases and J by 5 bases. The CDR3 contains 16 residues. Study-level findings and limits: CMV infection status of these donors was not known.

This sequence originates from a woman aged 40 to 50 in good health. V is TRBV2 and J is TRBJ2-5; TRBD2 matches at 12 bases. Sequencing input: blood. The CDR3 DNA reads as TGTGCCAGCAGTGTATGGCTAGCGGGGGGGCCGGAGACCCAGTACTTC. This translates into CASSVWLAGGPETQYF.